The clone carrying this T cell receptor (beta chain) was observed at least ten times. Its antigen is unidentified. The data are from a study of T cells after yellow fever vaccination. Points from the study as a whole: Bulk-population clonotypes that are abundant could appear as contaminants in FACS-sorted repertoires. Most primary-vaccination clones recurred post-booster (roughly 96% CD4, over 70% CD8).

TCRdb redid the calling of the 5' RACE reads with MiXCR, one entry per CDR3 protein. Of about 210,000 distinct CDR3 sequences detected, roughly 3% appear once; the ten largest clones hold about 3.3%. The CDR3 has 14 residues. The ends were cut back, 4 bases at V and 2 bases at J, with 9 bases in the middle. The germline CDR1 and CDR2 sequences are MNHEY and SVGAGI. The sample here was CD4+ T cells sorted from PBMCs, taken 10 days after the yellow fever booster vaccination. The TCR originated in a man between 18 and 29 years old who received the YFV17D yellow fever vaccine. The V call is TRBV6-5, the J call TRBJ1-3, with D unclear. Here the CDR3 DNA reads TGTGCCAGCAGTTGGGTAGCGGCTGGAAACACCATATATTTT. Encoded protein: CASSWVAAGNTIYF.